A single sample gave rise to the 32 T cell receptor beta chains below, sequenced in a study of monozygotic twins with inflammatory bowel disease (dated 2019 in TCRdb). Receptor libraries were prepared by 5' RACE. For sequencing, an Illumina HiSeq 2500 was employed. After the reads were reprocessed by TCRdb, one entry was made per CDR3 protein sequence, with no DNA. The table kept for this sample lists 110,000 or so distinct CDR3 sequences. The ten largest clones add up to over 10% of the sample. The sample was blood. The origin of the receptors is a human donor with ulcerative colitis or Crohn's disease, or a healthy co-twin of an affected twin (not recorded which).

This chain uses TRBV12-3 or TRBV12-4 with TRBJ2-7; the D gene TCRdb calls, TRBD2, cannot be checked with no DNA. The CDR3 runs 14 residues. The CDR3 loop reads CASKRTSRQNEQYF.

The chain is built from TRBV29-1 and TRBJ2-1; TCRdb reports TRBD2, a call that lacks DNA to check it against. The CDR3 covers 14 residues. The germline V gene encodes CDR1 SQVTM and CDR2 ANQGSEA. The CDR3 sequence: CSVRLAGETNEQFF.

The chain combines TRBV27 with TRBJ2-7; checking the TCRdb D call of TRBD2 is not possible without DNA. Germline V gene sequence: CDR1 MNHEY, CDR2 SMNVEV (reference sequence). The CDR3 loop spans 17 amino acids. CDR3 sequence reads: CASSFPSTSGRYHEQYF.

This chain connects TRBV7-9 to TRBJ2-5; TCRdb's D call, TRBD2, is unchecked because there is no DNA. The CDR3 contains 13 residues. Per the germline V gene, CDR1 is SEHNR and CDR2 is FQNEAQ (reference sequence). Here the CDR3 reads CALDAGVPETQYF.

The V gene is TRBV7-3, the J gene TRBJ2-3; as DNA is missing, the TRBD1 call by TCRdb cannot be tested. CDR3 length equals 16 residues. In germline, CDR1 is SGHTA, CDR2 FQGTGA. The chain's CDR3 is CASSLNPGGGTDTQYF. The complete variable domain, with remaining parts taken from reference TRBV7-3 and TRBJ2-3, reads GAGVSQTPSNKVTEKGKYVELRCDPISGHTALYWYRQSLGQGPEFLIYFQGTGAADDSGLPNDRFFAVRPEGSVSTLKIQRTERGDSAVYLCASSLNPGGGTDTQYFGPGTRLTVL.

V gene TRBV18 combines with J gene TRBJ2-1; with no DNA, the TCRdb D assignment of TRBD1 cannot be verified. Germline assignment: CDR1 KGHSH and CDR2 LQKENI. This CDR3 has 15 residues. The CDR3 spells CASSYQTGSYNEQFF.

CDR3 residues: CASSFDHSSYNEQFF. The chain employs TRBV6-1 and TRBJ2-1. This CDR3 contains 15 residues. Germline assignment: CDR1 MNHNS and CDR2 SASEGT.

The rearrangement joins TRBV5-6 to TRBJ2-2. The CDR3 runs 13 residues. Germline CDR1 and CDR2: SGHDT and YYEEEE. CDR3 sequence: CASSLQRTGELFF.

The CDR3 reads CASSSRGTPSYQETQYF. V usage is TRBV19 and J usage is TRBJ2-5; TCRdb indicates TRBD2, and absent DNA this call remains unverified. CDR1 is LNHDA, CDR2 SQIVND, per germline (reference sequence). The CDR3 has 17 amino acids.

The chain uses TRBV25-1 and TRBJ2-7; the D call of TRBD2 rests on TCRdb alone, since no DNA is present to check it. Germline-derived CDR1 and CDR2 are MGHDK and SYGVNS. The CDR3 extends over 14 amino acids. The CDR3 region is CASSEYSSLYEQYF.

The rearrangement links TRBV5-1 to TRBJ2-1; as DNA is missing, the TRBD1 call by TCRdb cannot be tested. CDR1 and CDR2 from the germline V gene are SGHRS and YFSETQ. The CDR3 is 13 residues long. The CDR3 protein is CASSPAGDNEQFF.

This CDR3 is CASSQGGGRDEQFF. The rearrangement joins TRBV4-3 to TRBJ2-1; TCRdb indicates TRBD2, and absent DNA this call remains unverified. CDR1 is LGHNA, CDR2 YSLEER, per germline. This CDR3 has 14 residues.

The chain has TRBV28 and TRBJ2-5; the D gene TCRdb calls, TRBD2, cannot be checked with no DNA. From germline, CDR1 is MDHEN and CDR2 SYDVKM. The CDR3 extends over 14 amino acids. The CDR3 protein is CASRASGDQETQYF.

The V call is TRBV12-3 or TRBV12-4, the J call TRBJ2-7; as DNA is missing, the TRBD1 call by TCRdb cannot be tested. The CDR3 loop spans 14 amino acids. CDR3 region: CASRSGQESYEQYF.

CDR3 region: CASSQDLQANQPQHF. The chain employs TRBV4-2 and TRBJ1-5. The CDR3 is 15 amino acids. Germline V lookup: CDR1 LGHNA, CDR2 YNFKEQ.

The genes are TRBV7-9 and TRBJ2-5. The CDR3 runs 12 residues. Germline CDR1 is SEHNR and CDR2 is FQNEAQ (reference sequence). The CDR3 sequence: CASSLLRETQYF. The full variable domain, rest sourced from reference TRBV7-9 and TRBJ2-5, is DTGVSQNPRHKITKRGQNVTFRCDPISEHNRLYWYRQTLGQGPEFLTYFQNEAQLEKSRLLSDRFSAERPKGSFSTLEIQRTEQGDSAMYLCASSLLRETQYFGPGTRLLVL.

The CDR3: CASSPPTGGSYNEQFF. The chain combines TRBV7-9 with TRBJ2-1; TCRdb names TRBD1, which stays unverified in the absence of DNA. The CDR3 covers 16 residues. Germline V gene lookup returns CDR1 SEHNR and CDR2 FQNEAQ (reference sequence).

This chain joins TRBV28 and TRBJ1-1; TCRdb's D call, TRBD1, is unchecked because there is no DNA. CDR3 length: 14 amino acids. The V gene's germline CDR1 is MDHEN and CDR2 SYDVKM. CDR3 in amino acids: CASSAHRENTEAFF.

The gene calls are TRBV2 and TRBJ2-1. The CDR3 is 15 residues long. Germline assignment: CDR1 SNHLY and CDR2 FYNNEI. This CDR3 reads CASSEDLYSYNEQFF.

J is TRBJ2-3 and V is TRBV5-1; TCRdb's D call of TRBD1 is untestable without DNA. This CDR3 is 15 amino acids long. In germline, CDR1 is SGHRS, CDR2 YFSETQ. CDR3 residues: CASSLIGQRSDTQYF.

V gene TRBV20-1 combines with J gene TRBJ2-7; TCRdb's assignment of TRBD2 cannot be checked, as there is no DNA. CDR1 and CDR2 (germline): DFQATT, SNEGSKA (reference sequence). This CDR3 has 13 amino acids. The CDR3 sequence is CSAWTSISYEQYF.

The CDR3 spells CASSPAAGGTDTQYF. V is TRBV18 and J is TRBJ2-3; the D call from TCRdb, TRBD1, cannot be confirmed without DNA. The V gene's germline CDR1 is KGHSH and CDR2 LQKENI. The CDR3 consists of 15 residues.

The genes are TRBV4-2 and TRBJ1-6; TCRdb returns TRBD1, unconfirmable since there is no DNA. CDR1 and CDR2 (germline): LGHNA, YNFKEQ. This CDR3 comprises 14 residues. The CDR3 here is CASSPGQGPSPLHF.

V usage is TRBV5-4 and J usage is TRBJ2-5; TCRdb lists TRBD2, though no DNA is available to test this call. This CDR3 comprises 13 residues. Germline assignment: CDR1 SGHNT and CDR2 YYREEE (reference sequence). The CDR3 loop reads CASSLAGDETQYF.

The CDR3 here is CASSPRRTGDSGANVLTF. The V and J genes are TRBV18 and TRBJ2-6; lacking DNA, the TRBD1 call made by TCRdb goes unchecked. The CDR3 is 18 residues long. Germline-derived CDR1 and CDR2 are KGHSH and LQKENI.

The rearrangement joins TRBV4-3 to TRBJ2-7. The CDR3 loop spans 15 amino acids. CDR1 LGHNA and CDR2 YSLEER come from the germline V gene. The CDR3 sequence: CASSQDLGRSYEQYF.

CDR3: CASSERGNGDQPQHF. The chain has TRBV2 and TRBJ1-5; TCRdb outputs TRBD1, but without DNA this stays unchecked. The CDR3 has 15 residues. CDR1 is SNHLY and CDR2 is FYNNEI in the germline V gene.

This rearrangement joins TRBV2 to TRBJ2-7; the D call from TCRdb, TRBD1, cannot be confirmed without DNA. The CDR3 has 13 amino acids. The germline V gene has CDR1 SNHLY and CDR2 FYNNEI. CDR3: CASTLQGSYEQYF. The variable domain in full, with the rest retrieved from reference TRBV2 and TRBJ2-7, is EPEVTQTPSHQVTQMGQEVILRCVPISNHLYFYWYRQILGQKVEFLVSFYNNEISEKSEIFDDQFSVERPDGSNFTLKIRSTKLEDSAMYFCASTLQGSYEQYFGPGTRLTVT.

V gene TRBV19 combines with J gene TRBJ2-5. CDR3 length: 13 amino acids. CDR1 is LNHDA and CDR2 is SQIVND in the germline V gene (reference sequence). CDR3 sequence reads: CASSTSFLKTQYF.

This chain connects TRBV20-1 to TRBJ2-3; TCRdb indicates TRBD1, and absent DNA this call remains unverified. CDR1 is DFQATT and CDR2 is SNEGSKA in the germline V gene (reference sequence). The CDR3 contains 14 residues. CDR3 protein: CSARDRGTTDTQYF.

The CDR3: CASSQDLQAGSNQPQHF. This sequence joins TRBV4-3 and TRBJ1-5; checking the TCRdb D call of TRBD1 is not possible without DNA. This CDR3 has 17 amino acids. CDR1 and CDR2 from the germline V gene are LGHNA and YSLEER.

The chain recombines TRBV7-8 with TRBJ2-1; TCRdb returns TRBD1, unconfirmable since there is no DNA. Germline-derived CDR1 and CDR2 are SGHVS and FQNEAQ. The CDR3 covers 18 residues. CDR3 residues: CASSFQPGQGAPYNEQFF.